These 18 T cell receptor beta chains originate from one sample sequenced in a study of blood T cell repertoires in COVID-19 (dated by TCRdb to about 2020). Libraries were built with the immunoSEQ multiplex PCR assay. What TCRdb holds here is the immuneACCESS table cut down to in-frame rearrangements. Part of the clones is not present; checked against another copy, under half of the missing clones reflect an unresolved V gene, and the others are unexplained. The sample table lists tens of thousands of clones, around 67% of them with a count of one. The ten largest clones take up about 3.9% of the sample. The sequenced material came from peripheral blood. These receptors were taken from a man in his 70s with COVID-19, enrolled during active disease.

This sequence joins TRBV7-2 and TRBJ2-1; 11 bases agree with TRBD2. The junction had 5 bases not matched to a gene; V was cut back by 1 base and J by 6 bases. This CDR3 is 16 amino acids long. Germline V CDR1 and CDR2: SGHTA, FQGNSA. This CDR3 reads CASSLEGTSGTNEQFF. The CDR3 DNA is TGTGCCAGCAGCTTAGAAGGGACTAGCGGTACCAATGAGCAGTTCTTC.

This clone was counted at least ten times. The chain uses TRBV7-3 and TRBJ2-3; no definite D call. Germline V CDR1 and CDR2: SGHTA, FQGTGA. Trimming removed 5 bases from V and 0 bases from J, with 15 bases in between. This CDR3 comprises 16 residues. DNA of the CDR3: TGTGCCAGCAGCCCCAAGCTTAGTGCTAGCACAGATACGCAGTATTTT. Translation gives CASSPKLSASTDTQYF.

The V gene is TRBV7-3, the J gene TRBJ1-1; tentative D call: TRBD1 (5 bases). The CDR3 has 13 amino acids. Trimming took off 5 bases at V and 4 bases at J, with 11 bases between the two ends. Germline CDR1 SGHTA, CDR2 FQGTGA. Here the CDR3 DNA reads TGTGCCAGCAGCAACCAGGGAGGCACTGAAGCTTTCTTT. Protein product: CASSNQGGTEAFF.

This chain uses TRBV11-3 with TRBJ2-7; TRBD2 agrees at 9 bases. CDR1 is SGHNT, CDR2 YENEEA, per germline. The CDR3 consists of 10 residues. The chain's CDR3 is CASRIAGEVV. The CDR3, as DNA: TGTGCCAGCAGAATAGCGGGAGAAGTGGTC.

J is TRBJ1-1 and V is TRBV28, with D tentatively TRBD1 (5 bases). The CDR3 runs 14 residues. The V end lost 5 bases, the J end lost 5 bases, and 15 bases lay between the germline ends. Germline loops: CDR1 MDHEN, CDR2 SYDVKM. The chain's CDR3 is CASSEKGFWTEAFF. CDR3 DNA: TGTGCCAGCAGTGAGAAGGGGTTTTGGACTGAAGCTTTCTTT.

V is TRBV28 and J is TRBJ2-7; tentatively, D is TRBD1 (6 bases). Germline V gives CDR1 MDHEN, CDR2 SYDVKM. The CDR3 runs to 10 residues. V gave up 10 bases and J gave up 3 bases, with 7 bases separating them. The CDR3 sequence: CATQGYEQYF. CDR3 nucleotide sequence: TGTGCCACACAGGGCTACGAGCAGTACTTC.

The gene calls are TRBV7-2 and TRBJ2-3; perhaps TRBD2 as D (6 bases). V was pared by 5 bases and J by 4 bases, with 16 bases between. This CDR3 contains 15 residues. From germline, CDR1 is SGHTA and CDR2 FQGNSA. The CDR3 DNA is TGTGCCAGCAGCGGAATAGGGGACTTACCAGATACGCAGTATTTT. Translated, it gives CASSGIGDLPDTQYF.

The chain links TRBV5-4 to TRBJ2-7; D remains ambiguous. Germline assignment: CDR1 SGHNT and CDR2 YYREEE (reference sequence). This CDR3 contains 12 residues. The germline V and J ends were trimmed by 0 bases and 5 bases, with 6 bases remaining between them. The CDR3 DNA is TGTGCCAGCAGCTTGGCCGCGCACGAGCAGTACTTC. The encoded protein is CASSLAAHEQYF.

The rearrangement links TRBV5-4 to TRBJ2-7; 7 bases fit TRBD2. The CDR3 length is 16 residues. Per the germline V gene, CDR1 is SGHNT and CDR2 is YYREEE (reference sequence). J gave up 0 bases and V 0 bases, and 6 bases lay outside the gene matches. CDR3 DNA sequence: TGTGCCAGCAGCTTGGCGGCGGCTAGCGGCTCCTACGAGCAGTACTTC. Its protein product is CASSLAAASGSYEQYF. Complete variable domain (other parts from reference TRBV5-4 and TRBJ2-7): ETGVTQSPTHLIKTRGQQVTLRCSSQSGHNTVSWYQQALGQGPQFIFQYYREEENGRGNFPPRFSGLQFPNYSSELNVNALELDDSALYLCASSLAAASGSYEQYFGPGTRLTVT.

This sequence joins TRBV19 and TRBJ2-2; 10 positions match TRBD1. Trimming at V came to 4 bases and at J to 5 bases, leaving 7 bases not matched to a gene. Germline V lookup: CDR1 LNHDA, CDR2 SQIVND (reference sequence). This CDR3 contains 16 residues. The CDR3 loop reads CASSTHRTGGTGELFF. In DNA, the CDR3 is TGTGCCAGTAGTACCCACCGGACAGGGGGGACCGGGGAGCTGTTTTTT.

The chain employs TRBV7-8 and TRBJ2-1; 8 nucleotides align to TRBD2. CDR1 SGHVS and CDR2 FQNEAQ come from the germline V gene. The CDR3 is made up of 15 amino acids. V lost 2 bases and J lost 0; bases outside the gene matches: 0. CDR3 DNA: TGTGCCAGCAGCTTAAGCGGGGGCTCCTACAATGAGCAGTTCTTC. It encodes CASSLSGGSYNEQFF.

The chain employs TRBV24-1 and TRBJ2-2, with D possibly matching TRBD1 (6 bases). The germline CDR1 and CDR2 sequences are KGHDR and SFDVKD. This CDR3 spans 14 amino acids. Trimming left V 4 bases short and J 1 base short, with 6 bases between. CDR3 loop: CATSETGNTGELFF. CDR3 DNA sequence: TGTGCCACCAGTGAGACAGGGAACACCGGGGAGCTGTTTTTT.

The chain uses TRBV29-1 and TRBJ2-3, with TRBD2 identical over 7 bases. CDR1 and CDR2 (germline): SQVTM, ANQGSEA. The CDR3 covers 13 residues. Trimming at V came to 5 bases and at J to 2 bases, leaving 4 bases not matched to a gene. This CDR3 reads CSVCRDYTDTQYF. The CDR3 DNA reads TGCAGCGTTTGTCGGGACTACACAGATACGCAGTATTTT.

This chain connects TRBV28 to TRBJ2-7, with unresolved D. The CDR3 spans 14 residues. V lost 5 bases, J lost 2 bases, and 13 bases lay in between. Germline-derived CDR1 and CDR2 are MDHEN and SYDVKM. For the CDR3, the DNA is TGTGCCAGCAGTACCCCGCAAGGAGCCTACGAGCAGTACTTC. Protein product: CASSTPQGAYEQYF.

The J gene is TRBJ1-3, the V gene TRBV11-3; no firm D call. From germline, CDR1 is SGHNT and CDR2 YENEEA. The length of the CDR3 is 13 residues. Trimming shortened V by 6 bases and J by 0 bases, and 6 bases separated the two germline ends. The CDR3 DNA reads as TGTGCCAGCAGTTTCGGCTCTGGAAACACCATATATTTT. Amino acid sequence: CASSFGSGNTIYF.

This clone occurred a few times. The junction differs from germline at one of its ends, possibly a read error. The rearrangement uses TRBV28 and TRBJ1-5; TRBD1 aligns across 10 bases. This CDR3 has 13 amino acids. CDR1 and CDR2 (germline): MDHEN, SYDVKM. The CDR3 loop is CASSFRDRGFPDF. The CDR3 DNA reads TGTGCCAGCAGTTTCCGGGACAGGGGCTTCCCCGATTTT.

The chain carries TRBV27 and TRBJ2-5; 12 positions match TRBD2. Trimming took 5 bases from V and 1 from J; bases not matched to a gene: 5. There are 16 residues in the CDR3. Looked up from germline, CDR1 is MNHEY and CDR2 is SMNVEV (reference sequence). Here the CDR3 reads CASSVRTSGVQETQYF. For the CDR3, the DNA is TGTGCCAGCAGTGTGCGGACTAGCGGGGTCCAAGAGACCCAGTACTTC.

This chain links TRBV7-3 with TRBJ2-1; 8 nucleotides match TRBD1. The junction had 5 bases not matched to a gene; V was cut back by 5 bases and J by 8 bases. This CDR3 is 13 amino acids long. Germline V gene sequence: CDR1 SGHTA, CDR2 FQGTGA. CDR3 sequence reads: CASSRPDRDEQFF. CDR3 DNA sequence: TGTGCCAGCAGCCGCCCGGACAGGGATGAGCAGTTCTTC.